This T cell receptor (beta chain) emerged from a study of cytomegalovirus exposure and HLA in healthy donors (dated by TCRdb to about 2017). Turning to the overall study: According to a later analysis, the approximately 120 validation repertoires were produced on the same platform as the 700 or so repertoires of the first cohort. In addition to the first cohort of 666 subjects, a separate validation cohort of approximately 110 different subjects was used. The aim of the study was to test whether cataloging public T cell receptors could identify signatures of past pathogen exposure. High-throughput TCR immunosequencing, statistical association of individual TCRs with disease status, and machine learning were combined to predict cytomegalovirus infection status. Results and caveats for the whole study, not just this receptor: In vitro tests confirmed that three of the cytomegalovirus-associated TCR beta chains recognize cytomegalovirus antigens. A later analysis found that TCRs clustered in the first cohort also tended to co-occur in the approximately 120 validation repertoires, with 94% of cluster scores above 0. The authors suggested that the approach could potentially be generalized to other disease states and immunological phenotypes. In the study, 164 TCR beta chains were listed as associated with cytomegalovirus. Most TCR sequences were seen in very few donors, while some public TCRs were found in many individuals. The validation cohort had no HLA typing available for a later analysis, so co-occurrence within that cohort was assessed over all 120 or so repertoires. The classifier was reported to diagnose cytomegalovirus status with high specificity and sensitivity in both the original and validation cohorts.

The library was produced with the immunoSEQ multiplex PCR assay. The study's processing was this. A statistical classification framework was developed to diagnose cytomegalovirus status using the catalog of TCR beta chain sequences. Held by TCRdb, this immuneACCESS table contains in-frame sequences only and omits some clones. Under half of the omission traces to an unresolved V gene where checked; the cause of the rest is unknown. V, J and clone size are taken as reported in that table, and D and trimming were inferred from the DNA itself. This sample holds a few hundred thousand clones; 70% to 90% were observed only once. The ten largest clones represent 1% of the sample. This clone has just one count. What this receptor recognizes is not known. Per-base quality was not reported, and no clone a single base away is much larger than it. The donors belonged to the validation cohort of about 120 subjects, which was separate from the approximately 610-subject first cohort.

The germline V gene specifies SGHRS as CDR1 and YFSETQ as CDR2. Trimming takes 1 base from V and 4 bases from J, and the germline ends sit 16 bases apart. From cysteine to phenylalanine, the CDR3 is 16 amino acids long. Only CDR3 DNA is held: 48 bases, read in frame from base 1. The sequenced sample consisted of PBMCs. The V gene is TRBV5-1 and the J gene is TRBJ2-3; possibly the D gene is TRBD1, per 6 matching bases. The receptor's source is a woman between 18 and 29 years old in good health and CMV-seronegative. The CDR3 loop reads CASSLSGSEGADTQYF. At the DNA level, the sequence is TGCGCCAGCAGCTTGAGTGGTTCCGAGGGGGCAGATACGCAGTATTTT. Beyond the CDR3, the reference TRBV5-1 and TRBJ2-3 genes provide the residues; the full variable domain reads: KAGVTQTPRYLIKTRGQQVTLSCSPISGHRSVSWYQQTPGQGLQFLFEYFSETQRNKGNFPGRFSGRQFSNSRSEMNVSTLELGDSALYLCASSLSGSEGADTQYFGPGTRLTVL.